Described below is a single T cell receptor beta chain sequence and its context. The PCR contained 60 Vbeta and 13 Jbeta primers. Generated by immunoSEQ multiplex PCR, the TCRdb table keeps only in-frame clones and is missing some. The repertoire holds 74,000 or so clones, with approximately 75% as singletons. This entry is derived from a study of cytomegalovirus exposure and HLA in healthy donors. The V end was cut by 1 base, the J end by 5 bases, with 14 bases between. This CDR3 has 15 amino acids. CDR1 is KGHSH, CDR2 LQKENI, per germline. V usage is TRBV18 and J usage is TRBJ2-5; D is unresolved. The TCR sequence derives from a woman between 35 and 50 years old in good health and CMV-seronegative. The sequenced sample consisted of PBMCs. This CDR3 is CASSPRFELVETQYF. For the CDR3, the DNA is TGTGCCAGCTCACCACGGTTTGAACTGGTTGAGACCCAGTACTTC.